The 30 T cell receptor beta chains in this list originate from one sample, sequenced in a study of CD8+ T cells in alopecia areata. The treatment is: oral pan-JAK inhibitor, 5-10 mg twice daily. Extracted from the samples, RNA was reverse transcribed into cDNA to serve as the sequencing template. Using immunoSEQ multiplex PCR, the repertoire was profiled, and TCRdb retains in-frame clones only, with some absent. Of some 180,000 clones listed, about 51% were seen once; the top ten hold 10%. Specimen: CD8+ T cells sorted from blood, collected at roughly week 52, from a patient treated with tofacitinib. Receptors originate from a human donor with alopecia areata.

This clone was detected a few times. This chain links TRBV19 with TRBJ1-6; possibly TRBD1 for D (5 bases). The CDR3 is made up of 15 amino acids. The V end was cut by 3 bases, the J end by 5 bases, with 11 bases between. The germline gives CDR1 LNHDA, CDR2 SQIVND (reference sequence). CDR3 sequence (DNA): TGTGCCAGTAGTATCTGGCAGGGTCATAATTCACCCCTCCACTTT. Its translation is CASSIWQGHNSPLHF.

This chain links TRBV13 with TRBJ1-1; no definite D call. V was clipped by 3 bases and J by 6 bases, with 11 bases between them. The CDR3 spans 13 residues. CDR1 is PRHDT, CDR2 FYEKMQ, per germline (reference sequence). The CDR3 loop is CASSLALVPEAFF. Written as DNA, the CDR3 is TGTGCCAGCAGCTTGGCTTTAGTGCCTGAAGCTTTCTTT.

This clone came up once. Other DNA sequences in the sample encode the same CDR3. The chain uses TRBV5-6 and TRBJ2-1, with D unresolved. Trimming shortened V by 0 bases and J by 7 bases, and 5 bases separated the two germline ends. In germline, CDR1 is SGHDT, CDR2 YYEEEE. The CDR3 consists of 12 residues. The CDR3 bases are TGTGCCAGCAGCTTGGGAGGTAATGAGCAGTTCTTC. It yields the protein CASSLGGNEQFF.

The J gene is TRBJ2-2, the V gene TRBV30; TRBD2 matches at 8 bases. The CDR3 is 14 amino acids. The V gene's germline CDR1 is GTSNPN and CDR2 SVGIG (reference sequence). The junction had 7 bases not matched to a gene; V was cut back by 4 bases and J by 6 bases. The CDR3 spells CAWTGLVESGELFF. CDR3 nucleotide sequence: TGTGCCTGGACGGGACTAGTGGAGTCCGGGGAGCTGTTTTTT.

The CDR3 region has the DNA TGTGCCAGCAGTTACACAGGGGCCGTTAATGAAAAACTGTTTTTT. Amino acid sequence: CASSYTGAVNEKLFF. V gene TRBV6-5 combines with J gene TRBJ1-4, with 7 positions matching TRBD1. The ends lost 2 bases at V and 4 bases at J; junction bases unmatched: 4. Germline CDR1 and CDR2: MNHEY and SVGAGI. CDR3 length: 15 residues.

V gene TRBV2 combines with J gene TRBJ1-2; D may be TRBD1 (5 bases). Trimming cost V 1 base and J 5 bases, with 17 bases left between them. Germline V lookup: CDR1 SNHLY, CDR2 FYNNEI. The CDR3 is 16 residues long. In DNA, the CDR3 is TGTGCCAGCAGTGAAGTATTAAGGGAGCCAGGGTATGGCTACACCTTC. Translated: CASSEVLREPGYGYTF.

Details on this clone: Other DNA sequences of this sample code for an identical CDR3. This chain joins TRBV29-1 and TRBJ2-1; tentatively, D is TRBD2 (7 bases). Germline V CDR1 and CDR2: SQVTM, ANQGSEA. The CDR3 runs to 13 residues. Trimming shortened V by 4 bases and J by 10 bases, and 17 bases separated the two germline ends. The DNA for the CDR3 is TGCAGCGTTGGGGCGGGGGCTTTTTACGAGCAGTTCTTC. Its protein product is CSVGAGAFYEQFF.

The chain couples TRBV2 to TRBJ1-6, with no clear D. Germline V gene lookup returns CDR1 SNHLY and CDR2 FYNNEI. The CDR3 sequence is 15 residues long. With 1 base removed from V and 1 base from J, the gap between germline ends came to 5 bases. CDR3 in amino acids: CASSEDVSYNSPLHF. Written as DNA, the CDR3 is TGTGCCAGCAGTGAAGACGTTTCCTATAATTCACCCCTCCACTTT.

This chain uses TRBV27 with TRBJ1-2, with a tentative D call TRBD1 (6 bases). From germline, CDR1 is MNHEY and CDR2 SMNVEV (reference sequence). The CDR3 has 17 amino acids. The V gene lost 8 bases and the J gene lost 5 bases, with 27 bases spanning the gap. The CDR3 loop is CASYSRLGGPRLYGYTF. CDR3 nucleotides: TGTGCCAGCTATTCAAGGTTGGGGGGCCCGAGACTATATGGCTACACCTTC.

This chain uses TRBV20-1 with TRBJ2-7; D uncertain. The ends were cut back, 6 bases at V and 4 bases at J, with 10 bases in the middle. The CDR3 runs to 11 residues. The V gene's germline CDR1 is DFQATT and CDR2 SNEGSKA (reference sequence). CDR3 nucleotide sequence: TGCAGTGCCGGAACCGGGTACGAGCAGTACTTC. It codes for CSAGTGYEQYF.

The chain combines TRBV4-3 with TRBJ1-2, with D unclear. This CDR3 region has 14 residues. Germline V gene sequence: CDR1 LGHNA, CDR2 YSLEER. Trimming took 0 bases from V and 5 from J, leaving 10 bases between them. The CDR3 coding sequence is TGCGCCAGCAGCCAAGATCGGGGAGGGTATGGCTACACCTTC. Translating gives CASSQDRGGYGYTF.

The J gene is TRBJ2-3, the V gene TRBV7-2; 10 bases agree with TRBD2. The CDR3 contains 13 residues. With V trimmed by 5 bases and J by 7 bases, 3 bases remained unmatched. Germline CDR1 is SGHTA and CDR2 is FQGNSA. The CDR3 nucleotides are TGTGCCAGCAGCCGGACTAGCGGTTATACGCAGTATTTT. This codes for CASSRTSGYTQYF.

V usage is TRBV30 and J usage is TRBJ1-1; D is uncertain. Trimming shortened V by 6 bases and J by 3 bases, and 14 bases separated the two germline ends. This CDR3 contains 13 residues. CDR1 and CDR2 from the germline V gene are GTSNPN and SVGIG (reference sequence). CDR3 in DNA: TGTGCCTGTAAAACAGCTCCTCACACTGAAGCTTTCTTT. Translation: CACKTAPHTEAFF.

Note on this clone: Other DNA sequences from this sample encode an identical CDR3 as well. The chain employs TRBV29-1 and TRBJ1-2; D remains ambiguous. This CDR3 comprises 11 residues. V lost 4 bases and J 2 bases, leaving 5 bases between the germline ends. Germline-derived CDR1 and CDR2 are SQVTM and ANQGSEA. The CDR3 region is CSVGPNYGYTF. CDR3 sequence (DNA): TGCAGCGTTGGGCCGAACTATGGCTACACCTTC.

For this clone: A junction end diverges from the germline sequence, so it may reflect a read error. The J gene is TRBJ1-5, the V gene TRBV5-6; D remains ambiguous. Germline-derived CDR1 and CDR2 are SGHDT and YYEEEE. The CDR3 spans 15 residues. The CDR3 reads CASSPRAGPNQPQQF. DNA of the CDR3: TGTGCCAGCAGCCCAAGGGCAGGACCCAATCAGCCCCAGCAGTTT. Drawing the rest from reference TRBV5-6 and TRBJ1-5, the complete variable domain is DAGVTQSPTHLIKTRGQQVTLRCSPKSGHDTVSWYQQALGQGPQFIFQYYEEEERQRGNFPDRFSGHQFPNYSSELNVNALLLGDSALYLCASSPRAGPNQPQQFGDGTRLSIL.

This clone is medium-sized within its sample. The V call is TRBV19, the J call TRBJ1-4; perhaps TRBD1 as D (5 bases). CDR3 length: 15 residues. Germline V CDR1 and CDR2: LNHDA, SQIVND (reference sequence). The V and J ends lost 6 bases and 8 bases respectively, with 19 bases between them. CDR3 nucleotides: TGTGCCAGTAGCCCAATGGACGGACACCGGGAAAAACTGTTTTTT. Protein sequence: CASSPMDGHREKLFF.

This clone has a count of ten or more. The genes are TRBV6-1 and TRBJ2-1; D possibly corresponds to TRBD1 (5 bases). From germline, CDR1 is MNHNS and CDR2 SASEGT. Trimming took off 2 bases at V and 6 bases at J, with 14 bases between the two ends. This CDR3 contains 15 residues. CDR3 residues: CASSENGAGGNEQFF. The CDR3 DNA reads TGTGCCAGCAGTGAAAATGGGGCTGGTGGCAATGAGCAGTTCTTC.

The rearrangement joins TRBV4-3 to TRBJ1-6, with D possibly TRBD1 on 6 matching bases. Germline V gene sequence: CDR1 LGHNA, CDR2 YSLEER. This CDR3 contains 18 residues. Trimming cost V 3 bases and J 5 bases, with 20 bases left between them. DNA of the CDR3: TGCGCCAGCAGCCACCTCCTCGACCGGACAGACGATAATTCACCCCTCCACTTT. It specifies CASSHLLDRTDDNSPLHF.

The chain has TRBV12-5 and TRBJ1-5; unclear D gene. The CDR3 covers 12 residues. Trimming took off 3 bases at V and 3 bases at J, with 3 bases between the two ends. Per germline, CDR1 LGHNT and CDR2 FRNRAP. CDR3 amino acids: CASGLNNQPQHF. The CDR3 DNA reads TGTGCTAGTGGTTTAAACAATCAGCCCCAGCATTTT.

The gene calls are TRBV6-6 and TRBJ2-7; the D gene could be TRBD1 or TRBD2 (5 bases each). V was trimmed by 7 bases and J by 3 bases, leaving 16 bases between them. Germline-derived CDR1 and CDR2 are MNHNY and SVGAGI (reference sequence). The CDR3 covers 14 residues. The CDR3 bases are TGTGCCAGCATTCCCGAGGGGCTCTTCTACGAGCAGTACTTC. Translated, it gives CASIPEGLFYEQYF.

The chain recombines TRBV14 with TRBJ1-6; D call uncertain. V was cut by 3 bases and J by 8 bases, with 11 bases left in between. Looked up from germline, CDR1 is SGHDN and CDR2 is FVKESK. The CDR3 loop spans 14 amino acids. Here the CDR3 DNA reads TGTGCCAGCAGCCATGGGGTTTTAGATTCACCCCTCCACTTT. Protein product: CASSHGVLDSPLHF. Combining the CDR3 with reference TRBV14 and TRBJ1-6 gives the whole variable domain EAGVTQFPSHSVIEKGQTVTLRCDPISGHDNLYWYRRVMGKEIKFLLHFVKESKQDESGMPNNRFLAERTGGTYSTLKVQPAELEDSGVYFCASSHGVLDSPLHFGNGTRLTVT.

The rearrangement links TRBV5-6 to TRBJ2-7; tentatively, D is TRBD2 (6 bases). V lost 0 bases, J lost 3 bases, and 13 bases lay in between. The length of the CDR3 is 15 residues. CDR1 SGHDT and CDR2 YYEEEE come from the germline V gene. CDR3 in amino acids: CASSLGWISGYEQYF. CDR3 coding DNA: TGTGCCAGCAGCTTGGGGTGGATTAGCGGCTACGAGCAGTACTTC.

The CDR3 here is CSVAGQGASEAFF. Here the CDR3 DNA reads TGCAGCGTTGCAGGGCAGGGCGCGTCCGAAGCTTTCTTT. The chain recombines TRBV29-1 with TRBJ1-1; D is possibly TRBD1 (5 bases). Trimming took off 4 bases at V and 8 bases at J, with 17 bases between the two ends. This CDR3 comprises 13 residues. Germline V CDR1 and CDR2: SQVTM, ANQGSEA.

Note on this clone: Mismatch with germline at one junction end may stem from a read error. The chain combines TRBV2 with TRBJ1-1; a possible D gene is TRBD1 (6 bases). The CDR3 sequence is 13 residues long. Germline-derived CDR1 and CDR2 are SNHLY and FYNNEI. The CDR3 spells CASSEERTAEAFF. The DNA of the CDR3 is TGTGCCAGCAGCGAAGAAAGGACAGCTGAAGCTTTCTTT.

There are a few counts of this clone. This CDR3 is also generated by other DNA sequences in the sample. This chain joins TRBV9 and TRBJ2-1, with 7 bases fitting TRBD1. V shed 0 bases, J shed 2 bases, and the junction held 2 bases outside the gene matches. The CDR3 extends over 15 amino acids. Germline V CDR1 and CDR2: SGDLS, YYNGEE. CDR3 protein: CASSVEGGAYNEQFF. CDR3 nucleotide sequence: TGTGCCAGCAGCGTAGAAGGGGGCGCCTACAATGAGCAGTTCTTC.

The table lists this clone with a few counts. The chain couples TRBV4-1 to TRBJ2-2; D is uncertain. Germline V gene data show CDR1 as MGHRA and CDR2 as YSYEKL. V was shortened by 4 bases and J by 1 base, with 4 bases between the two germline ends. CDR3 length equals 13 residues. Here the CDR3 DNA reads TGCGCCAGCAGCCCCGGGAACACCGGGGAGCTGTTTTTT. It translates to CASSPGNTGELFF.

The J gene is TRBJ1-5, the V gene TRBV6-5; the D is unclear. This CDR3 has 13 residues. Germline V gene data show CDR1 as MNHEY and CDR2 as SVGAGI. The germline V and J ends were trimmed by 5 bases and 4 bases, with 9 bases remaining between them. The CDR3 spells CASSGSENQPQHF. The CDR3, as DNA: TGTGCCAGCAGTGGTTCAGAGAATCAGCCCCAGCATTTT.

This clone was counted only a few times. V gene TRBV4-2 combines with J gene TRBJ1-6; TRBD1 aligns across 10 bases. The J segment lost 9 bases and the V segment lost 0 bases, leaving 8 bases of the junction unmatched. CDR1 is LGHNA, CDR2 YNFKEQ, per germline. The CDR3 is made up of 17 amino acids. In nucleotides, the CDR3 is TGTGCCAGCAGCCAAGACTCCCGAGGGACAGGGGTTTCACCCCTCCACTTT. This gives the protein CASSQDSRGTGVSPLHF.

There are a few counts of this clone. An end of the junction differs from the germline gene, which may be a read error. The chain employs TRBV4-1 and TRBJ1-4; D is unclear. The CDR3 extends over 14 amino acids. Looked up from germline, CDR1 is MGHRA and CDR2 is YSYEKL. The CDR3 bases are TGCGCCAGCAGTCAAGGTCAGAATAATGAAAAACTGTTTTTT. It yields the protein CASSQGQNNEKLFF.

This chain uses TRBV5-1 with TRBJ2-7, with a weak D call TRBD1 (6 bases). The V end was cut by 4 bases, the J end by 1 base, with 12 bases between. CDR3 length: 14 residues. CDR1 SGHRS and CDR2 YFSETQ come from the germline V gene. CDR3 loop: CASSPTGWSYEQYF. CDR3 nucleotides: TGCGCCAGCAGCCCGACAGGATGGTCCTACGAGCAGTACTTC.